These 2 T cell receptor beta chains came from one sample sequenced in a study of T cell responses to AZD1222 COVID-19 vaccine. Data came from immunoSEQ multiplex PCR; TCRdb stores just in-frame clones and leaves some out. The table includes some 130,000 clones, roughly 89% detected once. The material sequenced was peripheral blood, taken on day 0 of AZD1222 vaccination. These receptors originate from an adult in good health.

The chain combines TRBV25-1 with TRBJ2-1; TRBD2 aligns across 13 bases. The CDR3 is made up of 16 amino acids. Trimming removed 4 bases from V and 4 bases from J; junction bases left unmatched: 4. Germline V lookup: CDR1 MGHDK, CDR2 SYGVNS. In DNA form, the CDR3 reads TGTGCCAGCAGTGTACTAGCGGGAGGGGGATACAATGAGCAGTTCTTC. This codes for CASSVLAGGGYNEQFF.

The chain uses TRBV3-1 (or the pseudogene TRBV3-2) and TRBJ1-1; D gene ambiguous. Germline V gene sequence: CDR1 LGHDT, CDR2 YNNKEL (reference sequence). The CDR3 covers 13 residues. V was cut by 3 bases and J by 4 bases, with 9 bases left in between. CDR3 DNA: TGTGCCAGCAGCCAGGGTTCTGGCACTGAAGCTTTCTTT. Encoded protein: CASSQGSGTEAFF.